Below are 23 T cell receptor beta chains sequenced from a single sample in a study of shared clonotypes between healthy human individuals. The assay was immunoSEQ multiplex PCR, and TCRdb's table has in-frame clones only and misses some. The data show 95,000 to 120,000 clones, about 70% seen once. Sequencing was done on a sample of memory CD8+ T cells sorted from blood. Subset noted: CD45RO+ cells pooled with CCR7-negative TemRA cells. The source of these receptors is a woman in her thirties in good health.

This clone has only a few counts. This chain connects TRBV27 to TRBJ2-1; 9 bases map to TRBD1. The CDR3 has 15 amino acids. V lost 6 bases and J lost 2; bases outside the gene matches: 5. Looked up from germline, CDR1 is MNHEY and CDR2 is SMNVEV (reference sequence). CDR3 in DNA: TGTGCCAGCAGATCGGACAGGGGTCCCTACAATGAGCAGTTCTTC. It encodes CASRSDRGPYNEQFF.

CDR3 protein: CASSFYQDEQYF. The DNA of the CDR3 is TGTGCCAGCAGTTTTTACCAGGACGAGCAGTACTTC. The rearrangement joins TRBV28 to TRBJ2-7; D remains unclear. Between the trimmed V and J ends, which lost 3 bases and 5 bases, there was a span of 8 bases. From germline, CDR1 is MDHEN and CDR2 SYDVKM. The CDR3 loop spans 12 amino acids.

This clone was counted between two and nine times. The J gene is TRBJ2-1, the V gene TRBV19, with TRBD2 matching 10 bases. Germline V gene lookup returns CDR1 LNHDA and CDR2 SQIVND (reference sequence). V lost 1 base, J lost 2 bases, and 5 bases stayed unmatched. The CDR3 spans 17 residues. The CDR3 coding sequence is TGTGCCAGTAGTATAGCCGGAGCGGGAGGGACCTACAATGAGCAGTTCTTC. Translated, it gives CASSIAGAGGTYNEQFF.

The chain couples TRBV6-6 to TRBJ2-5; a possible D gene is TRBD1 (6 bases). CDR1 MNHNY and CDR2 SVGAGI come from the germline V gene (reference sequence). Deletions cut 1 base from V and 2 bases from J, with 8 bases between. The CDR3 runs 14 residues. CDR3 DNA sequence: TGTGCCAGCAGTTACTGGGGACAACAAGAGACCCAGTACTTC. This sequence encodes CASSYWGQQETQYF.

This sequence joins TRBV25-1 and TRBJ2-1; D is ambiguous. Germline V lookup: CDR1 MGHDK, CDR2 SYGVNS. This CDR3 is 11 amino acids long. With 5 bases removed from V and 9 bases from J, the gap between germline ends came to 8 bases. The chain's CDR3 is CASSNATEQFF. As DNA, the CDR3 is TGTGCCAGCAGTAACGCGACTGAGCAGTTCTTC.

The rearrangement links TRBV5-4 to TRBJ2-7; 9 bases agree with TRBD2. The CDR3 covers 13 residues. CDR1 SGHNT and CDR2 YYREEE come from the germline V gene (reference sequence). V lost 5 bases, J lost 3 bases, and 3 bases stayed unmatched. CDR3 loop: CASSELAGYEQYF. DNA for the CDR3: TGTGCCAGCAGTGAACTAGCGGGCTACGAGCAGTACTTC.

The table lists this clone with a few counts. V is TRBV2 and J is TRBJ2-6; D perhaps matches TRBD2 (5 bases). The CDR3 length is 15 residues. Looked up from germline, CDR1 is SNHLY and CDR2 is FYNNEI. Trimming removed 4 bases from V and 0 bases from J, with 7 bases in between. The CDR3 DNA is TGTGCCAGCAGTGTACGGGACTCTGGGGCCAACGTCCTGACTTTC. Translated, it gives CASSVRDSGANVLTF.

This chain links TRBV10-3 with TRBJ1-2; possibly TRBD1 for D (5 bases). This CDR3 spans 15 amino acids. Trimming cost V 7 bases and J 3 bases, with 18 bases left between them. CDR1 and CDR2 (germline): ENHRY, SYGVKD. The CDR3: CAIKRRAGLYYGYTF. The CDR3 bases are TGTGCCATCAAGAGGAGGGCAGGGTTATACTATGGCTACACCTTC.

This clone was counted at least ten times. The gene calls are TRBV15 and TRBJ2-7, with 15 bases that match TRBD2. Looked up from germline, CDR1 is LNHNV and CDR2 is YYDKDF (reference sequence). There are 17 residues in the CDR3. Germline trimming cut 1 base from V and 6 bases from J; bases unmatched to any gene: 7. CDR3 nucleotide sequence: TGTGCCACCAGCAGAGGAAGGGCGGGACTAGCGGGAGGCGAGCAGTACTTC. Its translation: CATSRGRAGLAGGEQYF.

J is TRBJ1-1 and V is TRBV5-6; TRBD1 aligns across 9 bases. The CDR3 has 14 residues. Germline lookup yields CDR1 SGHDT and CDR2 YYEEEE. Germline trimming cut 2 bases from V and 4 bases from J; bases unmatched to any gene: 3. CDR3: CASSFRDRATEAFF. In DNA form, the CDR3 reads TGTGCCAGCAGCTTCAGGGACAGGGCCACTGAAGCTTTCTTT.

The chain carries TRBV27 and TRBJ2-5; D not certain. Germline V gives CDR1 MNHEY, CDR2 SMNVEV (reference sequence). The CDR3 totals 16 residues. Deletions cut 0 bases from V and 3 bases from J, with 14 bases between. In nucleotides, the CDR3 is TGTGCCAGCAGTTTATCCGTAAACGGAATTAAAGAGACCCAGTACTTC. It is translated as CASSLSVNGIKETQYF.

V usage is TRBV5-4 and J usage is TRBJ2-2; weak D call: TRBD2 (5 bases). V lost 4 bases to trimming and J lost 7 bases, with 11 bases between them. There are 13 residues in the CDR3. Germline V gene lookup returns CDR1 SGHNT and CDR2 YYREEE (reference sequence). The CDR3 loop is CASSPRGLGELFF. CDR3 nucleotide sequence: TGTGCCAGCAGCCCCCGCGGACTCGGGGAGCTGTTTTTT. Looking up the rest from reference TRBV5-4 and TRBJ2-2 gives the full variable domain: ETGVTQSPTHLIKTRGQQVTLRCSSQSGHNTVSWYQQALGQGPQFIFQYYREEENGRGNFPPRFSGLQFPNYSSELNVNALELDDSALYLCASSPRGLGELFFGEGSRLTVL.

The chain employs TRBV9 and TRBJ2-1; D is uncertain. Trimming removed 3 bases at V and 8 bases at J, with 12 bases between. Per germline, CDR1 SGDLS and CDR2 YYNGEE. This CDR3 is 13 amino acids long. The CDR3 DNA follows: TGTGCCAGCAGCGCCTCTAACATCGATGAGCAGTTCTTC. It translates to CASSASNIDEQFF. Looking up the rest from reference TRBV9 and TRBJ2-1 gives the full variable domain: DSGVTQTPKHLITATGQRVTLRCSPRSGDLSVYWYQQSLDQGLQFLIQYYNGEERAKGNILERFSAQQFPDLHSELNLSSLELGDSALYFCASSASNIDEQFFGPGTRLTVL.

The gene calls are TRBV27 and TRBJ1-2, with TRBD1 matching 7 bases. Germline loops: CDR1 MNHEY, CDR2 SMNVEV (reference sequence). The CDR3 loop spans 17 amino acids. V lost 4 bases, J lost 8 bases, and 19 bases stayed unmatched. The CDR3 is CASSSSPLSSGGRGYTF. CDR3 bases: TGTGCCAGCAGTTCCTCCCCGCTCTCCTCAGGGGGTCGGGGCTACACCTTC.

This clone was observed a few times. J is TRBJ2-1 and V is TRBV9; TRBD2 matches at 8 bases. J gave up 8 bases and V 3 bases, and 13 bases lay outside the gene matches. Germline V gene data show CDR1 as SGDLS and CDR2 as YYNGEE. CDR3 length: 16 amino acids. This CDR3 is CASSEPRAGGAYEQFF. The CDR3 DNA is TGTGCCAGCAGCGAGCCCAGGGCGGGAGGAGCGTATGAGCAGTTCTTC. The full variable domain, in which reference TRBV9 and TRBJ2-1 provide the parts outside the CDR3, is DSGVTQTPKHLITATGQRVTLRCSPRSGDLSVYWYQQSLDQGLQFLIQYYNGEERAKGNILERFSAQQFPDLHSELNLSSLELGDSALYFCASSEPRAGGAYEQFFGPGTRLTVL.

CDR3 in DNA: TGTGCCAGCAGCTATCGGACTAGCGGGAGGGCCGCCGCCGGGGAGCTGTTTTTT. Encoded protein: CASSYRTSGRAAAGELFF. The chain employs TRBV7-9 and TRBJ2-2; 15 nucleotides agree with TRBD2. V lost 4 bases to trimming and J lost 6 bases; unmatched junction nucleotides: 9. This CDR3 region has 18 residues. Germline V gene data show CDR1 as SEHNR and CDR2 as FQNEAQ (reference sequence). Full variable domain (rest looked up from reference TRBV7-9 and TRBJ2-2): DTGVSQNPRHKITKRGQNVTFRCDPISEHNRLYWYRQTLGQGPEFLTYFQNEAQLEKSRLLSDRFSAERPKGSFSTLEIQRTEQGDSAMYLCASSYRTSGRAAAGELFFGEGSRLTVL.

This clone was seen more than once but under ten times. This may stem from a read error, because a much larger clone lies one nucleotide away. The same CDR3 arises from other DNA sequences in this sample as well. V is TRBV9 and J is TRBJ2-2; a possible D gene is TRBD2 (6 bases). The CDR3 extends over 13 amino acids. V lost 2 bases and J 4 bases, leaving 6 bases between the germline ends. Germline V CDR1 and CDR2: SGDLS, YYNGEE. The CDR3 sequence is CASSVGGTGELFF. CDR3 nucleotide sequence: TGTGCCAGCAGCGTCGGGGGCACCGGGGAGCTGTTTTTT. Together with reference TRBV9 and TRBJ2-2, the CDR3 gives the full variable domain: DSGVTQTPKHLITATGQRVTLRCSPRSGDLSVYWYQQSLDQGLQFLIQYYNGEERAKGNILERFSAQQFPDLHSELNLSSLELGDSALYFCASSVGGTGELFFGEGSRLTVL.

This clone was observed a few times. The rearrangement joins TRBV11-2 to TRBJ2-7; TRBD2 might be the D (6 bases). Trimming took off 3 bases at V and 3 bases at J, with 21 bases between the two ends. This CDR3 has 17 residues. Germline CDR1 SGHAT, CDR2 FQNNGV. CDR3 sequence: CASSLLRGTPGFYEQYF. In nucleotides, the CDR3 is TGTGCCAGCAGCTTGCTCCGCGGGACTCCCGGGTTCTACGAGCAGTACTTC.

The sample holds a few counts of this clone. This chain joins TRBV10-2 and TRBJ2-7; maybe TRBD2 (5 bases). Germline V gene sequence: CDR1 WSHSY, CDR2 SAAADI. This CDR3 comprises 14 residues. Between the trimmed V and J ends, which lost 5 bases and 3 bases, there was a span of 14 bases. The CDR3 DNA reads TGCGCCAGCAGTCCGGACGGACTGAACTACGAGCAGTACTTC. Its translation: CASSPDGLNYEQYF.

By sample fraction, this clone is medium-sized. CDR3 in amino acids: CASSLLGEQPQHF. The DNA for the CDR3 is TGTGCCAGCAGTTTATTGGGGGAACAGCCCCAGCATTTT. J is TRBJ1-5 and V is TRBV28; possibly TRBD1 for D (5 bases). Germline assignment: CDR1 MDHEN and CDR2 SYDVKM. Trimming left V 1 base short and J 7 bases short, with 8 bases between. The CDR3 extends over 13 amino acids.

This clone was seen a few times. The chain carries TRBV10-3 and TRBJ1-1; D remains unclear. There are 14 residues in the CDR3. V lost 2 bases, J lost 5 bases, and 12 bases lay in between. CDR1 is ENHRY, CDR2 SYGVKD, per germline. CDR3 sequence (DNA): TGTGCCATCAGTGAGGGACGACCGGGAACTGAAGCTTTCTTT. Its translation is CAISEGRPGTEAFF.

This clone has just a few counts. The chain uses TRBV6-6 and TRBJ2-7; 8 nucleotides match TRBD1. The V gene end was trimmed by 2 bases and the J gene end by 1 base; junction bases not matched to a gene: 1. CDR1 is MNHNY, CDR2 SVGAGI, per germline (reference sequence). This CDR3 is 14 amino acids long. CDR3: CASSYRDRSYEQYF. CDR3 DNA: TGTGCCAGCAGTTACAGGGACAGGTCCTACGAGCAGTACTTC.

The chain recombines TRBV30 with TRBJ2-5; 7 bases line up with TRBD2. The CDR3 runs 12 residues. The junction had 5 bases not matched to a gene; V was cut back by 4 bases and J by 6 bases. CDR1 and CDR2 (germline): GTSNPN, SVGIG (reference sequence). The chain's CDR3 is CAWNGRSKTQYF. CDR3 sequence (DNA): TGTGCCTGGAACGGGAGGTCGAAGACCCAGTACTTC.